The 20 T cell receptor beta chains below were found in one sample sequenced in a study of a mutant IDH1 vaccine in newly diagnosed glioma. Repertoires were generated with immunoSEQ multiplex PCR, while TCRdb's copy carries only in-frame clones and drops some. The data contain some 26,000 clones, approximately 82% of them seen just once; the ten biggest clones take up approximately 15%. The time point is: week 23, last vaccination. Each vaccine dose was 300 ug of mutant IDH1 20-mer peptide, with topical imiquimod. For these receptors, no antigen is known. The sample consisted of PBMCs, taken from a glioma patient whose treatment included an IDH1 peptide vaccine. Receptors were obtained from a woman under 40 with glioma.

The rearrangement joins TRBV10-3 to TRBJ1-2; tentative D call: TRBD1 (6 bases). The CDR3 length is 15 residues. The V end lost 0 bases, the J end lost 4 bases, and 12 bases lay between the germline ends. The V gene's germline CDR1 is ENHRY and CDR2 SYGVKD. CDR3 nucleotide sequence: TGTGCCATCAGTGAGTCATCACAGGGAAGCTATGGCTACACCTTC. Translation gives CAISESSQGSYGYTF.

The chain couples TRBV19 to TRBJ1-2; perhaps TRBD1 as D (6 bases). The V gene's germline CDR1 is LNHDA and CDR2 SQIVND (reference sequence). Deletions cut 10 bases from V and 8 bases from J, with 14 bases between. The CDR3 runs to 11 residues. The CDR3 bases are TGTGCCACAGCACAGGGTAGAGGCTACACCTTC. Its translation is CATAQGRGYTF. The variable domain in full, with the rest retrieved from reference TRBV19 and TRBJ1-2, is DGGITQSPKYLFRKEGQNVTLSCEQNLNHDAMYWYRQDPGQGLRLIYYSQIVNDFQKGDIAEGYSVSREKKESFPLTVTSAQKNPTAFYLCATAQGRGYTFGSGTRLTVV.

CDR3 coding DNA: TGTGCCAGCAGCTTCGGCGGGGGGTTGGAGCAGTACTTC. Its translation is CASSFGGGLEQYF. J is TRBJ2-7 and V is TRBV5-4, with 8 bases matching TRBD2. Germline trimming cut 2 bases from V and 7 bases from J; bases unmatched to any gene: 5. Germline assignment: CDR1 SGHNT and CDR2 YYREEE (reference sequence). The CDR3 is made up of 13 amino acids.

CDR3 in DNA: TGCAGCGTAAGGACAGGGATGGGTTCACCCCTCCACTTT. Protein product: CSVRTGMGSPLHF. This chain connects TRBV29-1 to TRBJ1-6; TRBD1 matches 8 bases. This CDR3 is built from 13 residues. V trimming: 6 bases; J trimming: 9 bases; junction bases outside the gene matches: 7. The V gene's germline CDR1 is SQVTM and CDR2 ANQGSEA.

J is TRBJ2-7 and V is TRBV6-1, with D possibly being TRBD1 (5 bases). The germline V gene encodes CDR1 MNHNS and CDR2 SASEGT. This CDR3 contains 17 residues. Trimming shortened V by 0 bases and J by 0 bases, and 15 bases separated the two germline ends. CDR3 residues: CASSEALPLTVSYEQYF. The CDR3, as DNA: TGTGCCAGCAGTGAAGCTCTTCCCCTGACAGTCTCCTACGAGCAGTACTTC.

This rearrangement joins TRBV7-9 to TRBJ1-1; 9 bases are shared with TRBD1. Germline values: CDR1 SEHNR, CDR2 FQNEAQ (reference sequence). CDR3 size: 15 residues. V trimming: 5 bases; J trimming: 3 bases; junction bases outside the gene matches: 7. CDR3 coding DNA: TGTGCCAGCAGCATGGGACAGGGAGGGGACACTGAAGCTTTCTTT. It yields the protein CASSMGQGGDTEAFF.

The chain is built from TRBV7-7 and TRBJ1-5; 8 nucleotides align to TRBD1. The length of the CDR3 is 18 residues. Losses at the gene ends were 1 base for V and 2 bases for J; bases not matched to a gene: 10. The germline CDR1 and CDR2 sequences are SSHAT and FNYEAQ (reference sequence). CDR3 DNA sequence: TGTGCCAGCAGCTTAGAGACAGGGGTAACAAAGGGCAATCAGCCCCAGCATTTT. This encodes CASSLETGVTKGNQPQHF.

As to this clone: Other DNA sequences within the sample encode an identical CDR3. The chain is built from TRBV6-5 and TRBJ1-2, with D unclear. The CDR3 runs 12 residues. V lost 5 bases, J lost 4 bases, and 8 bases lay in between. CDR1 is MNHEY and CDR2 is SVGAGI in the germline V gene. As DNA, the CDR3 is TGTGCCAGCAGTAGCAGATTCTATGGCTACACCTTC. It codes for CASSSRFYGYTF.

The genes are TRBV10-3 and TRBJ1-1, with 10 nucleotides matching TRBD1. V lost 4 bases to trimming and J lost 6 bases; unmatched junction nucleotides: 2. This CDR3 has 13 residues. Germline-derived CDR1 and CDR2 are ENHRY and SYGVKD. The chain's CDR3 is CAISVGQGAEAFF. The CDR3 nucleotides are TGTGCCATCAGTGTTGGACAGGGGGCTGAAGCTTTCTTT.

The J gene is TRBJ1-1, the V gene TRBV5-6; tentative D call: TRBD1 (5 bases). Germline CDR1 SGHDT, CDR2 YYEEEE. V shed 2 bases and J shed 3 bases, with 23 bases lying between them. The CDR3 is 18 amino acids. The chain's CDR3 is CASSFPGFGAPADTEAFF. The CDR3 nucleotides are TGTGCCAGCAGCTTTCCCGGCTTTGGGGCCCCGGCGGACACTGAAGCTTTCTTT.

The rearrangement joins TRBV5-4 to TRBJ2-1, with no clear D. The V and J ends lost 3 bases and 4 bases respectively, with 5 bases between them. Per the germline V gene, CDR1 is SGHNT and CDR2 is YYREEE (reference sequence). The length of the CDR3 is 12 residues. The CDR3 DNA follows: TGTGCCAGCAGCTGGAAATACAATGAGCAGTTCTTC. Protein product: CASSWKYNEQFF.

CDR3: CASSLKGSGNTEAFF. CDR3 coding DNA: TGTGCCAGCAGCCTAAAGGGATCAGGGAACACTGAAGCTTTCTTT. This sequence joins TRBV9 and TRBJ1-1; D call uncertain. Trimming stripped 4 bases from V and 1 base from J, with 14 bases between. The germline V gene encodes CDR1 SGDLS and CDR2 YYNGEE. The CDR3 runs to 15 residues.

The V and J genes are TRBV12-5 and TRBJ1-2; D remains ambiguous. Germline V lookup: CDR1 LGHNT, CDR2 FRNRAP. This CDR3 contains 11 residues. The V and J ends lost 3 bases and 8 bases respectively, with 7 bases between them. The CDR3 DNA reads TGTGCTAGTGGTTTCACTTCGGGCTACACCTTC. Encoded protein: CASGFTSGYTF.

CDR3 region: CAIGRTGYEQYF. The CDR3 DNA reads as TGCGCCATCGGGCGGACGGGCTACGAGCAGTACTTC. The chain couples TRBV10-1 to TRBJ2-7; the D is unclear. V was trimmed by 10 bases and J by 3 bases, leaving 13 bases between them. The CDR3 loop spans 12 amino acids. The V gene's germline CDR1 is WNHNN and CDR2 SYGVQD (reference sequence).

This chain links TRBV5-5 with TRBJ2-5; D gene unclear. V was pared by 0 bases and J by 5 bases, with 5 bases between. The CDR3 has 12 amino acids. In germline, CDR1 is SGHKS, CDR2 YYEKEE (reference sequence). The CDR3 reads CASSLAAETQYF. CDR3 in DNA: TGTGCCAGCAGCTTGGCCGCCGAGACCCAGTACTTC.

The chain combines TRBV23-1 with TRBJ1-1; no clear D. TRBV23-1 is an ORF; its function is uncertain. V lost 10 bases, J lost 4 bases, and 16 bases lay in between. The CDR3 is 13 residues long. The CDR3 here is CAIPLGMGTEAFF. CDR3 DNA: TGCGCCATCCCCTTAGGGATGGGCACTGAAGCTTTCTTT.

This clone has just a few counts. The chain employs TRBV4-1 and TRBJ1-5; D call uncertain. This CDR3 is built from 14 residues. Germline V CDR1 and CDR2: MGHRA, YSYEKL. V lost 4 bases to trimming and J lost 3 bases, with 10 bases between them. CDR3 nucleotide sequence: TGCGCCAGCAGCCGGTACATCCTCAATCAGCCCCAGCATTTT. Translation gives CASSRYILNQPQHF.

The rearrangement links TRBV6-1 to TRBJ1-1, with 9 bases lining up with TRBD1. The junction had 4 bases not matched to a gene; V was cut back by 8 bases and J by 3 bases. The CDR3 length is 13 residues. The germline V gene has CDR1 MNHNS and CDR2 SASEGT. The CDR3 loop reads CASGTGGYTEAFF. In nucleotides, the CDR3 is TGTGCCAGCGGAACAGGGGGCTACACTGAAGCTTTCTTT.

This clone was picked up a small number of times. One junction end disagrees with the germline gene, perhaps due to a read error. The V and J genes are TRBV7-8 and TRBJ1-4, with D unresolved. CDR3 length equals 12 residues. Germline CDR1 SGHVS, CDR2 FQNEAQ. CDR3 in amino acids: CASKAIGKKMFF. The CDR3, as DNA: TGTGCCAGCAAGGCCATAGGCAAAAAAATGTTTTTT. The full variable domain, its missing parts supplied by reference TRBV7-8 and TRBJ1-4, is GAGVSQSPRYKVAKRGQDVALRCDPISGHVSLFWYQQALGQGPEFLTYFQNEAQLDKSGLPSDRFFAERPEGSVSTLKIQRTQQEDSAVYLCASKAIGKKMFFGSGTQLSVL.

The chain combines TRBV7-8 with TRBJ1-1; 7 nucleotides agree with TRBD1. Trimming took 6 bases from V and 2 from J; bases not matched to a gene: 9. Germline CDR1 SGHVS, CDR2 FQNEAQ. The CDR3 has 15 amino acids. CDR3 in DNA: TGTGCCAGCAGGGACCGGGACAGAAAAAACACTGAAGCTTTCTTT. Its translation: CASRDRDRKNTEAFF.